What follows are 13 T cell receptor beta chains derived from one specimen sequenced in a study of CD8 T cells in ankylosing spondylitis. The study's findings and limits: Ankylosing spondylitis blood appeared to be characterized by a TCR beta motif of under ten highly homologous variants.

TCRdb fed the 5' RACE reads into MiXCR, producing one record per CDR3 protein. The sample holds some 240,000 distinct CDR3 sequences, 7% to 8% seen once. No antigen has been identified for these receptors. The sample comprised blood, either unsorted or a sorted T cell fraction (not recorded which). These receptors all come from a male donor with ankylosing spondylitis.

This clonotype was observed at least ten times. This chain joins TRBV6-5 and TRBJ1-2; D remains unclear. The CDR3 has 14 residues. In germline, CDR1 is MNHEY, CDR2 SVGAGI. Trimming took off 0 bases at V and 1 base at J, with 6 bases between the two ends. CDR3 residues: CASSYSEDNYGYTF. In DNA form, the CDR3 reads TGTGCCAGCAGTTACTCGGAGGATAACTATGGCTACACCTTC.

This chain links TRBV20-1 with TRBJ2-7; D gene uncertain. The CDR3 consists of 12 residues. The V end lost 3 bases, the J end lost 0 bases, and 6 bases lay between the germline ends. Germline V lookup: CDR1 DFQATT, CDR2 SNEGSKA (reference sequence). CDR3 coding DNA: TGCAGTGCTAGGGACCTCTCCTACGAGCAGTACTTC. This sequence encodes CSARDLSYEQYF.

This clonotype has ten or more counts. The genes are TRBV13 and TRBJ2-7; TRBD1 aligns across 9 bases. Germline CDR1 PRHDT, CDR2 FYEKMQ (reference sequence). J gave up 3 bases and V 1 base, and 4 bases lay outside the gene matches. The CDR3 has 15 residues. CDR3 coding DNA: TGTGCCAGCAGCTTAGTAGGGGACAGGGTCTACGAGCAGTACTTC. Amino acids: CASSLVGDRVYEQYF. Together with reference TRBV13 and TRBJ2-7, the CDR3 gives the full variable domain: AAGVIQSPRHLIKEKRETATLKCYPIPRHDTVYWYQQGPGQDPQFLISFYEKMQSDKGSIPDRFSAQQFSDYHSELNMSSLELGDSALYFCASSLVGDRVYEQYFGPGTRLTVT.

The genes are TRBV13 and TRBJ2-1; 13 nucleotides agree with TRBD2. CDR1 PRHDT and CDR2 FYEKMQ come from the germline V gene (reference sequence). This CDR3 contains 16 residues. V trimming: 5 bases; J trimming: 10 bases; junction bases outside the gene matches: 11. This CDR3 reads CASSGGLAGAQYEQFF. CDR3 bases: TGTGCCAGCAGCGGAGGACTAGCGGGAGCACAATACGAGCAGTTCTTC.

This clonotype was seen repeatedly, ten times or more. The chain joins TRBV9 to TRBJ2-1; unclear D gene. The CDR3 consists of 14 residues. The germline gives CDR1 SGDLS, CDR2 YYNGEE. V was pared by 0 bases and J by 5 bases, with 9 bases between. Written as DNA, the CDR3 is TGTGCCAGCAGCGTAGAGTACGGAGACAATGAGCAGTTCTTC. It translates to CASSVEYGDNEQFF.

This chain connects TRBV20-1 to TRBJ1-1; a weak D match, TRBD1 (5 bases). The germline CDR1 and CDR2 sequences are DFQATT and SNEGSKA (reference sequence). Trimming left V 0 bases short and J 6 bases short, with 14 bases between. The CDR3 length is 14 residues. The CDR3 region is CSARDLEGFAEAFF. As DNA, the CDR3 is TGCAGTGCTAGAGATCTGGAGGGGTTCGCTGAAGCTTTCTTT.

The sample holds many counts of this clonotype. Here the CDR3 reads CASNPGGQGIQETQYF. The CDR3 bases are TGTGCCAGCAACCCGGGAGGACAGGGAATCCAAGAGACCCAGTACTTC. The chain uses TRBV12-3 or TRBV12-4 and TRBJ2-5, with a tentative D call TRBD1 (8 bases). The CDR3 covers 16 residues. Trimming pared 7 bases from V and 1 base from J, leaving 19 bases between.

The chain joins TRBV16 to TRBJ1-1; D remains unclear. V lost 0 bases and J lost 4, with 3 bases in between. Germline loops: CDR1 KGHSY, CDR2 FQNENV. The CDR3 sequence is 12 residues long. The DNA for the CDR3 is TGTGCCAGCAGCCAATCGGGCACTGAAGCTTTCTTT. Residues: CASSQSGTEAFF.

At least ten counts were recorded for this clonotype. This chain links TRBV6-2 or TRBV6-3 with TRBJ1-2; no clear D. The CDR3 runs 12 residues. The germline CDR1 and CDR2 sequences are MNHEY and SVGEGT. V was pared by 6 bases and J by 7 bases, with 12 bases between. CDR3 sequence: CASRGGSPGYTF. For the CDR3, the DNA is TGTGCCAGCAGAGGTGGGAGTCCTGGCTACACCTTC.

There are many counts of this clonotype. The chain couples TRBV7-2 to TRBJ2-7; D unresolved. Between the trimmed V and J ends, which lost 4 bases and 3 bases, there was a span of 10 bases. CDR1 and CDR2 (germline): SGHTA, FQGNSA. The CDR3 runs 13 residues. The CDR3 coding sequence is TGTGCCAGCAGCTACGGAGATCTCTACGAGCAGTACTTC. This sequence encodes CASSYGDLYEQYF.

This clonotype was observed a handful of times. The genes are TRBV3-1 and TRBJ2-3, with TRBD1 matching 8 bases. The CDR3 contains 14 residues. V lost 5 bases, J lost 9 bases, and 10 bases stayed unmatched. Germline loops: CDR1 LGHDT, CDR2 YNNKEL (reference sequence). In nucleotides, the CDR3 is TGTGCCAGCAGCTTCTGGACAGGGCGGAAAACGCAGTATTTT. It is translated as CASSFWTGRKTQYF.

The rearrangement links TRBV19 to TRBJ1-1, with 9 nucleotides matching TRBD1. This CDR3 contains 15 residues. Germline loops: CDR1 LNHDA, CDR2 SQIVND (reference sequence). After removal of 5 bases from V and 3 bases from J, the junction contained 7 bases not matched to a gene. CDR3 in amino acids: CASSVRQGVYTEAFF. In nucleotides, the CDR3 is TGTGCCAGTAGTGTTCGACAGGGGGTATACACTGAAGCTTTCTTT.

This clonotype was seen repeatedly, ten times or more. The rearrangement links TRBV6-5 to TRBJ2-1, with 7 bases lining up with TRBD2. Per germline, CDR1 MNHEY and CDR2 SVGAGI. With 2 bases clipped from V and 4 bases from J, the junction kept 5 bases outside the gene matches. The CDR3 runs 15 residues. CDR3 sequence reads: CASSYAGETYNEQFF. The CDR3 bases are TGTGCCAGCAGTTACGCGGGAGAGACTTACAATGAGCAGTTCTTC.